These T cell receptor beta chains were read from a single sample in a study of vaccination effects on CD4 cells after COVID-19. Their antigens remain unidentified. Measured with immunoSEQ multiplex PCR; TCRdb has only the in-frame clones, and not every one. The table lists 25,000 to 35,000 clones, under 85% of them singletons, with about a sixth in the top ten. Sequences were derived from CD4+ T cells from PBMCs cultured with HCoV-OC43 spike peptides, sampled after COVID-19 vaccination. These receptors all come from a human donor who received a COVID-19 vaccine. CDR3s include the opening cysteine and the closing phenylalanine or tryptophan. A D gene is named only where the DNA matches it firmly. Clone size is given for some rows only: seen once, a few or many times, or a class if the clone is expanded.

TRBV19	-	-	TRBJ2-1	TGTGCCAGTAGTCCCCAGATGAATGAGCAGTTCTTC	CASSPQMNEQFF
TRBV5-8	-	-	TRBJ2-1	TGTGCCAGCAGCTTGGCGGCTGGTCAACCCTCCTACAATGAGCAGTTCTTC	CASSLAAGQPSYNEQFF
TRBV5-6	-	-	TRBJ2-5	TGTGCCAGCAGCTTCTCCGGGAACCAAGAGACCCAGTACTTC	CASSFSGNQETQYF
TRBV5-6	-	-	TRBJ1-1	TGTGCCAGCAGCTTTAGGGGGAGCCGGGAGGCGTTTGAAGCTTTCTTT	CASSFRGSREAFEAFF
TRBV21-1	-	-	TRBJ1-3	TGTGCCAGCAGCCCCCGGGACGGGGGGTACACCATATATTTT	CASSPRDGGYTIYF
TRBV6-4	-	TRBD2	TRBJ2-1	TGTGCCAGCAGTGTCGAGACTAGCGGGTTGGGGGAGCAGTTCTTC	CASSVETSGLGEQFF
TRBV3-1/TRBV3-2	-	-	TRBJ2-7	TGTGCCAGCAGCCCGTTAGACAGTTCCTACGAGCAGTACTTC	CASSPLDSSYEQYF
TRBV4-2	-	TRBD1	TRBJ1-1	TGTGCCAGCAGCCAGATGGGACAGAGCATGAACACTGAAGCTTTCTTT	CASSQMGQSMNTEAFF
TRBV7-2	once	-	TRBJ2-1	TGTGCCAGCAGCTTAACCTCTGACAATGAGCAGTTCTTC	CASSLTSDNEQFF
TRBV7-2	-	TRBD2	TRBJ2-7	TGTGCCAGCAGCTTAGACGCTAGCGGGAGCTACGAGCAGTACTTC	CASSLDASGSYEQYF
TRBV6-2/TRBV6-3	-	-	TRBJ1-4	TGTGCCAGCAGTCCCGGGGCAACTAATGAAAAACTGTTTTTT	CASSPGATNEKLFF
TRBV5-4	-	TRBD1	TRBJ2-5	TGTGCCAGCAGTGGGACAGGGGGCCGAGAGACCCAGTACTTC	CASSGTGGRETQYF
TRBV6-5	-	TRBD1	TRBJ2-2	TGTGCCAGCAGCCGGGACAGCTCGAACACCGGGGAGCTGTTTTTT	CASSRDSSNTGELFF
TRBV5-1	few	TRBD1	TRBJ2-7	TGCGCCAGCAGCGGGATCGACAGGGCCTCCTACGAGCAGTACTTC	CASSGIDRASYEQYF
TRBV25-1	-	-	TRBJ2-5	TGTGCCAGCAGTGACTATGGGGTTCTGGAGACCCAGTACTTC	CASSDYGVLETQYF
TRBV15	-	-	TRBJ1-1	TGTGCCACCAGGAGGGGAGCGGTGAACACTGAAGCTTTCTTT	CATRRGAVNTEAFF
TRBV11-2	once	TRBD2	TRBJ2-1	TGTGCCAGCAGCACACAAAGGTCTAGCGGGATGAGCTCCTACAATGAGCAGTTCTTC	CASSTQRSSGMSSYNEQFF
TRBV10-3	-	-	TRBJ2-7	TGTGCCATCGGAGCCGCCAGTTACGAGCAGTACTTC	CAIGAASYEQYF
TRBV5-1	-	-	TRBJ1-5	TGCGCCAGCAGCTCCACTAGCAATCAGCCCCAGCATTTT	CASSSTSNQPQHF
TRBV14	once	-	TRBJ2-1	TGTGCCAGCAGCCAAGGTTGGCTATATTACAATGAGCAGTTCTTC	CASSQGWLYYNEQFF
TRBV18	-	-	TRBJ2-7	TGTGCCAGCTCACCTAAGGGAGAACCCTACGAGCAGTACTTC	CASSPKGEPYEQYF
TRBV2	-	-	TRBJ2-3	TGTGCCAGCAGTGAAATAAGCACAGATACGCAGTATTTT	CASSEISTDTQYF
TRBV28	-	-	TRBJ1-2	TGTGCCAGCAGTCCAGGACAAGCAGCGACTAACTATGGCTACACCTTC	CASSPGQAATNYGYTF
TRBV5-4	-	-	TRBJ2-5	TGTGCCAGCAGCCCGGACCCCCTAGAGACCCAGTACTTC	CASSPDPLETQYF
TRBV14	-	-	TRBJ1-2	TGTGCCAGCAGCCAAGCAGGGGTACAGGGACCCTATGGCTACACCTTC	CASSQAGVQGPYGYTF
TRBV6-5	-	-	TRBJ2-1	TGTGCCAGCAGTTACGGCGGGGCGCAGTTCTTC	CASSYGGAQFF
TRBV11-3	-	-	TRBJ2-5	TGTGCCAGCAGCACAGGACAGCAAGAGACCCAGTACTTC	CASSTGQQETQYF
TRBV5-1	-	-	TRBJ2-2	TGCGCCAGCAGCAGGGACACACACACCGGGGAGCTGTTTTTT	CASSRDTHTGELFF
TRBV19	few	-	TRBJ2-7	TGTGCCAGTAGTGAGAGTTCCTACGAGCAGTACTTC	CASSESSYEQYF
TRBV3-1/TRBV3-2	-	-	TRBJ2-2	TGTGCCAGCAGCCAGGACCAGGGAACCGGGGAGCTGTTTTTT	CASSQDQGTGELFF
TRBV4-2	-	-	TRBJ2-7	TGTGCCAGCAGCCTGAACAGCGAGCAGTACTTC	CASSLNSEQYF
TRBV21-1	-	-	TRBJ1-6	TGTGCCAGCAGCAAGGCGAGCTCCTATAATTCACCCCTCCACTTT	CASSKASSYNSPLHF
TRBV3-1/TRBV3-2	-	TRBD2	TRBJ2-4	TGTGCCAGGGTTAAGCGGGAGGGCCTTATAGCCAAAAACATTCAGTACTTC	CARVKREGLIAKNIQYF
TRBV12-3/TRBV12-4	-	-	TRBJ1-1	TGTGCCAGCAGTTTTAACAGATACACTGAAGCTTTCTTT	CASSFNRYTEAFF
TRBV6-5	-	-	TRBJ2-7	TGTGCCAGCAGTTACCCCCCCTACGAGCAGTACTTC	CASSYPPYEQYF
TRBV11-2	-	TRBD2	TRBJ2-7	TGTGCCAGCAGCCCCGAAGGCGGGAGGGGAGTGCAGTACTTC	CASSPEGGRGVQYF
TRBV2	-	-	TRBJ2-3	TGTGCCAGCAAGATGGAGAGCGGAAGCACAGATACGCAGTATTTT	CASKMESGSTDTQYF
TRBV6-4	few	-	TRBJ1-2	TGTGCCAGCAGTGACACTGCTAGGGATGGCTACACCTTC	CASSDTARDGYTF
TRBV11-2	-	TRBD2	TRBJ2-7	TGTGCCAGCAGCTTAGATTGGGCTAGCGGGGGGCACGACGAGCAGTACTTC	CASSLDWASGGHDEQYF
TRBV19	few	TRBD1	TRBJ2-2	TGTGCCAGTAACGACAGGGTATCAAACACCGGGGAGCTGTTTTTT	CASNDRVSNTGELFF
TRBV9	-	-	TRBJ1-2	TGTGCCAGCAGCGTGACAAGTAGCAACTATGGCTACACCTTC	CASSVTSSNYGYTF
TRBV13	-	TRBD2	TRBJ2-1	TGTGCCAGCAGCTCCTCATTCTTTAGCGGGAGCGATGAGCAGTTCTTC	CASSSSFFSGSDEQFF
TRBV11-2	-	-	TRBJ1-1	TGTGCCAGCAGCTTAGTTGGGGGGGCAAGAAGCACTGAAGCTTTCTTT	CASSLVGGARSTEAFF
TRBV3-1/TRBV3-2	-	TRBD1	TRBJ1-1	TGTGCCAGCAGCCGCGGACAGGGAATCGAAGCTTTCTTT	CASSRGQGIEAFF
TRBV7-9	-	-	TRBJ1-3	TGTGCCAGCAGGCCCGATGGCCTGGGCGGAAACACCATATATTTT	CASRPDGLGGNTIYF
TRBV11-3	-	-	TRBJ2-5	TGTGCCAGCAGCTTAGCTTTTGGACAGCAAGAGACCCAGTACTTC	CASSLAFGQQETQYF
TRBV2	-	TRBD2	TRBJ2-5	TGTGCCAGCAGTGTACTAGCGGTGGGGGGAGAGACCCAGTACTTC	CASSVLAVGGETQYF
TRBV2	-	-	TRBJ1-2	TGTGCCAGCAGTGACCAGGGTATGGGGTATGGCTACACCTTC	CASSDQGMGYGYTF
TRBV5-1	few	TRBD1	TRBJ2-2	TGCGCCTCGAGGCAGGGGGTAACCGGGGAGCTGTTTTTT	CASRQGVTGELFF
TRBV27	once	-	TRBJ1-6	TGTGCCAGCGGAAGGGGAGAATCCTATAATTCACCCCTCCACTTT	CASGRGESYNSPLHF
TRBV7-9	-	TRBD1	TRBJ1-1	TGTGCCAGCAGCTGGACAGGGGGCAACACTGAAGCTTTCTTT	CASSWTGGNTEAFF
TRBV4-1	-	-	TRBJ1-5	TGCGCCAGCAGCCAAGATAGAATGCAAGGGGTCCGTAACCAGCCCCAGCATTTT	CASSQDRMQGVRNQPQHF
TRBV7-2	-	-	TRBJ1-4	TGTGCCAGCAGCCAAACTGGAACTAATGAAAAACTGTTTTTT	CASSQTGTNEKLFF
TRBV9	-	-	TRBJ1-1	TGTGCCAGCAGCGTAGTCCAATCAACGGGTAGGTACACTGAAGCTTTCTTT	CASSVVQSTGRYTEAFF
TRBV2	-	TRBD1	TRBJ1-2	TGTGCCAGCAGTGAAGCGCGGCAGGGGGTGGCGGGCTACACCTTC	CASSEARQGVAGYTF
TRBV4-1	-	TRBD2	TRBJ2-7	TGCGCCAGCAGCCTCACTAGCGGGAGCTTTGGCGAGCAGTACTTC	CASSLTSGSFGEQYF
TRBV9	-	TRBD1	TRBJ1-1	TGTGCCAGCAGCGCCGTAGGCCAGGGACGACAGGGCATGAACACTGAAGCTTTCTTT	CASSAVGQGRQGMNTEAFF
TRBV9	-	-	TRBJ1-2	TGTGCCAGCAGCCCAGAAGAGGGAAGGAACTATGGCTACACCTTC	CASSPEEGRNYGYTF
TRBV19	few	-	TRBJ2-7	TGTGCCAGTAGTATAGACGCGGGGCCCGGGGGTTACGAGCAGTACTTC	CASSIDAGPGGYEQYF
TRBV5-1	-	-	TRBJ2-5	TGCGCCAGCAGCCCACAGGGGGGGGAGACCCAGTACTTC	CASSPQGGETQYF